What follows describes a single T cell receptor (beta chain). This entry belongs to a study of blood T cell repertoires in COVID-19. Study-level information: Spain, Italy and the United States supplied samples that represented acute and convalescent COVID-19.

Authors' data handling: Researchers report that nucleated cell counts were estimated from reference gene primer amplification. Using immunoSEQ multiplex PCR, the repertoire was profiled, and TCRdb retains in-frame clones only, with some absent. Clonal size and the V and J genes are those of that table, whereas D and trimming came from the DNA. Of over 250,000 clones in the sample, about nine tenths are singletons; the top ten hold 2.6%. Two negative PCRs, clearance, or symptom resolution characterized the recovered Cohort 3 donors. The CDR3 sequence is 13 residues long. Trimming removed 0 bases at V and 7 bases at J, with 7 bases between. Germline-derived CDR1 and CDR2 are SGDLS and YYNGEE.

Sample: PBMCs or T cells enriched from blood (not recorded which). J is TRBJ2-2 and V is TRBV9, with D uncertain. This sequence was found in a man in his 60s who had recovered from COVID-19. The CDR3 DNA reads TGTGCCAGCAGCGTAGTCGGTGGCGGGGAGCTGTTTTTT. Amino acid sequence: CASSVVGGGELFF.